The 8 T cell receptor beta chains below were found in one sample sequenced in a study of blood T cell repertoires in COVID-19. The table came from immunoSEQ multiplex PCR; TCRdb's copy has only in-frame clones and leaves some out. The sample has around 230,000 clones; about 86% are singletons. Material for sequencing was peripheral blood. The receptors derive from a woman of 80 years or more with acute or convalescent COVID-19.

This chain joins TRBV28 and TRBJ1-2; 8 bases fit TRBD1. The germline V gene has CDR1 MDHEN and CDR2 SYDVKM. Trimming at V came to 5 bases and at J to 4 bases, leaving 6 bases not matched to a gene. The CDR3 sequence is 14 residues long. The CDR3 is CASSTQGAGYGYTF. CDR3 coding DNA: TGTGCCAGCAGTACCCAGGGGGCAGGCTATGGCTACACCTTC.

This clone was recorded only once. CDR3 in amino acids: CASSRTGVEQYF. CDR3 DNA sequence: TGTGCCAGCAGTCGGACAGGGGTCGAGCAGTACTTC. This chain connects TRBV27 to TRBJ2-7; 9 bases match TRBD1. Trimming took 5 bases from V and 6 from J; bases not matched to a gene: 2. Per germline, CDR1 MNHEY and CDR2 SMNVEV (reference sequence). The CDR3 spans 12 residues.

This rearrangement joins TRBV5-1 to TRBJ2-3; D is possibly TRBD2 (7 bases). In germline, CDR1 is SGHRS, CDR2 YFSETQ. The V end was cut by 0 bases, the J end by 13 bases, with 15 bases between. The length of the CDR3 is 13 residues. CDR3 in DNA: TGCGCCAGCAGCTTGGAGATCGCGGGGGCCAAGTATTTT. This sequence encodes CASSLEIAGAKYF.

V usage is TRBV6-5 and J usage is TRBJ2-3, with TRBD1 identical over 7 bases. Germline-derived CDR1 and CDR2 are MNHEY and SVGAGI. This CDR3 spans 13 amino acids. V lost 10 bases to trimming and J lost 2 bases; unmatched junction nucleotides: 6. The CDR3 sequence is CATEGQPTDTQYF. In nucleotides, the CDR3 is TGTGCCACAGAGGGACAGCCCACAGATACGCAGTATTTT.

The genes are TRBV5-3 and TRBJ1-6, with TRBD1 matching over 10 bases. TRBV5-3 is classed as an ORF, of uncertain function. The CDR3 is 16 residues long. The V segment lost 1 base and the J segment 5 bases; nucleotides outside the gene matches: 3. The CDR3 region is CARSLPGTGDNSPLHF. The DNA of the CDR3 is TGTGCCAGAAGCTTGCCTGGGACAGGGGATAATTCACCCCTCCACTTT.

This chain joins TRBV5-5 and TRBJ2-1, with 12 positions matching TRBD1. J was trimmed by 8 bases and V by 7 bases; bases with no gene match: 13. The germline V gene encodes CDR1 SGHKS and CDR2 YYEKEE (reference sequence). The CDR3 spans 16 residues. CDR3 protein: CASLSFGTGGLDEQFF. CDR3 bases: TGTGCCAGCCTCAGCTTTGGGACAGGGGGCTTGGATGAGCAGTTCTTC.

V and J are TRBV30 and TRBJ1-6; 9 nucleotides align to TRBD1. The CDR3 runs 14 residues. V gave up 2 bases and J gave up 10 bases; unmatched junction bases: 6. The germline CDR1 and CDR2 sequences are GTSNPN and SVGIG (reference sequence). Written as DNA, the CDR3 is TGTGCCTGGAGTCCCCGGGACAGGGTCTCACCCCTCCACTTT. This sequence encodes CAWSPRDRVSPLHF.

The chain carries TRBV20-1 and TRBJ2-7, with TRBD1 matching 11 bases. Germline V lookup: CDR1 DFQATT, CDR2 SNEGSKA (reference sequence). The CDR3 loop spans 13 amino acids. Trimming cost V 3 bases and J 4 bases; bases outside gene matches: 2. This CDR3 is CSASRDRGYEQYF. DNA for the CDR3: TGCAGTGCTAGTCGGGACAGGGGGTACGAGCAGTACTTC.